The entry below describes one T cell receptor (beta chain). The antigen remains undetermined. The CDR3 is 14 amino acids. V was pared by 6 bases and J by 8 bases, with 10 bases of the junction left unmatched. Germline-derived CDR1 and CDR2 are SQVTM and ANQGSEA. This specimen belongs to a study of shared clonotypes between healthy human individuals. The assay was carried out at the deep level. Each PCR replicate from the sorted subsets contained about 180 ng DNA, which is tens of thousands of T cell genomes. Sequencing used immunoSEQ multiplex PCR; TCRdb keeps in-frame clones, though not all of them. Here the sample spans 2,500,000 or so clones, roughly 93% being singletons. Study conclusions and caveats: Relative to their counterparts shared across all four donors, non-shared clonotypes exhibited diminished generation probabilities.

Sequencing input: naive CD4+ T cells from PBMCs. Described subset: CD45RA+ positively selected. The sequence came from a man between 18 and 29 years old in good health. Some clones in this sample may be carry-over from other donors' samples. The chain recombines TRBV29-1 with TRBJ2-1; 10 nucleotides agree with TRBD2. The CDR3 region is CSVVSGRLRDEQFF. CDR3 DNA: TGCAGCGTAGTTAGCGGGAGGCTAAGGGATGAGCAGTTCTTC.